Listed below are T cell receptor beta chains from one sample, sequenced in a study of OX40 agonist ivuxolimab in advanced cancers. Libraries were prepared by immunoSEQ multiplex PCR; TCRdb keeps only in-frame clonotypes and omits some of them. The table records 50,000 to 60,000 clones, 70% to 80% of them present only once. The input for sequencing was CD4+ or CD8+ T cells sorted from blood, taken in a trial of the OX40 agonist ivuxolimab. These receptors originate from an adult with an advanced solid tumor such as melanoma, head and neck, liver or kidney cancer. Both conserved end residues are part of each CDR3. The D gene is left open where the match is weak. Clone size is not always given. Where it is, it says once, few, many or a class for expanded clones.

TRBJ2-2	NA	NA	TRBV5-1	CASSIRQRENTGELFF	TGCGCCAGCAGCATAAGACAGAGAGAAAACACCGGGGAGCTGTTTTTT
TRBJ2-3	TRBD1	NA	TRBV5-8	CASSRQGSRGTSTDTQYF	TGTGCCAGCAGCAGACAGGGGTCGCGGGGAACTAGCACAGATACGCAGTATTTT
TRBJ2-1	NA	NA	TRBV30	CAWSVRGGAYNEQFF	TGTGCCTGGAGTGTCAGGGGGGGGGCCTACAATGAGCAGTTCTTC
TRBJ1-2	NA	NA	TRBV30	CAWNRGGSGYTF	TGTGCCTGGAATCGGGGGGGTTCTGGCTACACCTTC
TRBJ1-3	NA	NA	TRBV5-1	CASSYGTESGNTIYF	TGCGCCAGCAGCTATGGGACTGAATCTGGAAACACCATATATTTT
TRBJ2-5	NA	NA	TRBV7-8	CASSWRRGVSQETQYF	TGTGCCAGCAGCTGGCGCCGTGGGGTGAGCCAAGAGACCCAGTACTTC
TRBJ2-3	NA	few	TRBV5-3	CARQGGTDTQYF	TGTGCCAGACAGGGTGGAACAGATACGCAGTATTTT
TRBJ2-3	NA	NA	TRBV7-6	CASSLEFSGRDTQYF	TGTGCCAGCAGCTTAGAGTTTAGCGGTAGGGATACGCAGTATTTT
TRBJ2-3	TRBD1	NA	TRBV30	CAWADRGKIDTQYF	TGTGCCTGGGCGGACAGGGGTAAAATAGATACGCAGTATTTT
TRBJ1-2	TRBD1	few	TRBV6-1	CASSAQGAIYGYTF	TGTGCCAGCAGTGCGCAGGGGGCGATTTATGGCTACACCTTC
TRBJ2-2	NA	NA	TRBV19	CASSNRGLNTGELFF	TGTGCCAGTAGTAACAGGGGACTGAACACCGGGGAGCTGTTTTTT